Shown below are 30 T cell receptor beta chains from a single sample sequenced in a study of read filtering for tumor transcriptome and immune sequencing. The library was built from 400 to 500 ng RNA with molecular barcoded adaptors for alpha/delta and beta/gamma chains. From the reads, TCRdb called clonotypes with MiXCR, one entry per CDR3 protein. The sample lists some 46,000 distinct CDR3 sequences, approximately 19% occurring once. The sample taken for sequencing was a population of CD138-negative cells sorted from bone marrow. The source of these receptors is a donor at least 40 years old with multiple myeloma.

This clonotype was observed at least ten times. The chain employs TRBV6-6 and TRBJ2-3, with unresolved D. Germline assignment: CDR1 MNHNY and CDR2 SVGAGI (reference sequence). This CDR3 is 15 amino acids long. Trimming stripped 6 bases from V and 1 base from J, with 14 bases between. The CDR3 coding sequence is TGTGCCAGCAGCTCCTTCCCAAAGGGCACAGATACGCAGTATTTT. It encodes CASSSFPKGTDTQYF.

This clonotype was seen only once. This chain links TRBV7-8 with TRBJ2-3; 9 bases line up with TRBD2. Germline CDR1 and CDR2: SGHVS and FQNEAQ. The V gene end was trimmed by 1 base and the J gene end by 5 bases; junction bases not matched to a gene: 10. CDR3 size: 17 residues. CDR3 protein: CASSLGTGGRAKDTQYF. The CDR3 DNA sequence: TGTGCCAGCAGCTTAGGGACTGGCGGGAGGGCCAAAGATACGCAGTATTTT.

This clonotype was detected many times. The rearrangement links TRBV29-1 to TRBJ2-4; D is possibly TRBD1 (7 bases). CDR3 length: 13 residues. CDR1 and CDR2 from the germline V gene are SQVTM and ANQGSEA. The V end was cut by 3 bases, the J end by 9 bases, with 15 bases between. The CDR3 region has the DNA TGCAGCGTTGAGCCACAGGGGAGGAGCATTCAGTACTTC. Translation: CSVEPQGRSIQYF.

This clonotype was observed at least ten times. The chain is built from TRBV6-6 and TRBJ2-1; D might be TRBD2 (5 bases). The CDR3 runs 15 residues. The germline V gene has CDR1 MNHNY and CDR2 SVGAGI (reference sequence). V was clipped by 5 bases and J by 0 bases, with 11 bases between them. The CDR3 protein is CASSEDLSSYNEQFF. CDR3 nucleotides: TGTGCCAGCAGTGAGGACTTGAGCTCCTACAATGAGCAGTTCTTC.

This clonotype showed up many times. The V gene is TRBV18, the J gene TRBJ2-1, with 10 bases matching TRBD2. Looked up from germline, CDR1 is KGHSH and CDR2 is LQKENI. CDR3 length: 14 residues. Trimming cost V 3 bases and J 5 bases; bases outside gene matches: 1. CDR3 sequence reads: CASSPGTSDNEQFF. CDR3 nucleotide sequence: TGTGCCAGCTCACCCGGGACTAGCGACAATGAGCAGTTCTTC.

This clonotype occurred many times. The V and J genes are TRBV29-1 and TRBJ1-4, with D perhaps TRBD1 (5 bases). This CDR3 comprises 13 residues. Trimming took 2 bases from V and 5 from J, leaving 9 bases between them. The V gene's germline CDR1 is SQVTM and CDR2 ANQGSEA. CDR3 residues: CSVESGPNEKLFF. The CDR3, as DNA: TGCAGCGTTGAATCGGGGCCGAATGAAAAACTGTTTTTT.

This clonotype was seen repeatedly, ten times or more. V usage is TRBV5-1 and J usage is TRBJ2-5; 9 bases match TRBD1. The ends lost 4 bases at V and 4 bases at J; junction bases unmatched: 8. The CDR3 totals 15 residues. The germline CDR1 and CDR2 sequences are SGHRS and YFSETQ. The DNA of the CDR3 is TGCGCCAGCAGCGGCGGGACAGGGAGGAGAGAGACCCAGTACTTC. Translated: CASSGGTGRRETQYF.

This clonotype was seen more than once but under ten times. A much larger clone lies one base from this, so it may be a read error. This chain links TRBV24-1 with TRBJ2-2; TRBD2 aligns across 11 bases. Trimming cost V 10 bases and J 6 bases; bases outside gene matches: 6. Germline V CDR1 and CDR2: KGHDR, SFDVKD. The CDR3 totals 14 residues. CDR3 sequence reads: CATGLAGSAGELFF. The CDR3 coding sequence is TGTGCCACTGGACTAGCGGGTAGCGCCGGGGAGCTGTTTTTT.

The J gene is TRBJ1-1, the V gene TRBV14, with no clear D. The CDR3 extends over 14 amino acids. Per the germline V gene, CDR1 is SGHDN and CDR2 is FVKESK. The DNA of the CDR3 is TGTGTCTGCAGCCAAGTGCGGGAGAACACTGAAGCTTTCTTT. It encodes CVCSQVRENTEAFF.

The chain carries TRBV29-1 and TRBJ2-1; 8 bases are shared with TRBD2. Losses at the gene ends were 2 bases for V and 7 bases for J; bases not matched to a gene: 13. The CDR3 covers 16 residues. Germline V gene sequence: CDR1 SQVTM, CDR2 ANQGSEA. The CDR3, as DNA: TGCAGCGTTGAAATAGGACTAGCAGGAGATGCAAATGAGCAGTTCTTC. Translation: CSVEIGLAGDANEQFF.

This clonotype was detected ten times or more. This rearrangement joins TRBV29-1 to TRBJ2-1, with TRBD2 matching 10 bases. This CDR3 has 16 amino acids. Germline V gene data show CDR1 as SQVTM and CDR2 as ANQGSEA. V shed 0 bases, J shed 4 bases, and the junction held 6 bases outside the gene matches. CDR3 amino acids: CSVEDSGTSVYNEQFF. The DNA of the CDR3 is TGCAGCGTTGAAGATTCGGGGACTAGCGTTTACAATGAGCAGTTCTTC.

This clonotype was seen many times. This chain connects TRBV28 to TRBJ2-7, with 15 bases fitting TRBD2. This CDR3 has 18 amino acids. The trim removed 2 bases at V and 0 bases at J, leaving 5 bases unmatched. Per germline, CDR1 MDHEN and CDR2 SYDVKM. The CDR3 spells CASSLRGLAGGNSYEQYF. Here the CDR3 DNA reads TGTGCCAGCAGTTTACGGGGACTAGCGGGAGGAAACTCCTACGAGCAGTACTTC.

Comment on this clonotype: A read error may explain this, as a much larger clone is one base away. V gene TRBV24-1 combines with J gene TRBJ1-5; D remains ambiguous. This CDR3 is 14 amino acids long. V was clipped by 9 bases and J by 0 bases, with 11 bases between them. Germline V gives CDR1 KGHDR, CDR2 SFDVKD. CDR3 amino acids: CATCSGYSNQPQHF. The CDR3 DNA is TGTGCCACCTGTTCGGGATATAGCAATCAGCCCCAGCATTTT.

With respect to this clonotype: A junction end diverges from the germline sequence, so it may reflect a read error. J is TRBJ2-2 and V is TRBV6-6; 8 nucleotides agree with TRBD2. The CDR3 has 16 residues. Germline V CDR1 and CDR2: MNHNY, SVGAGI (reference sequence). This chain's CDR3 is CASSNIAGGLTGELSF. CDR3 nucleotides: TGTGCCAGCAGTAACATTGCGGGAGGCCTCACCGGGGAGCTGTCTTTT.

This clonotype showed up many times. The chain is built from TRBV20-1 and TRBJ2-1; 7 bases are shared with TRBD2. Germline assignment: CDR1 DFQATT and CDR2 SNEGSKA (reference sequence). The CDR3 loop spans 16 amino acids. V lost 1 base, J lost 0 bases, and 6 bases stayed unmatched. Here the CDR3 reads CSARGREYDSYNEQFF. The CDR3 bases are TGCAGTGCTAGAGGGCGGGAGTATGACTCCTACAATGAGCAGTTCTTC.

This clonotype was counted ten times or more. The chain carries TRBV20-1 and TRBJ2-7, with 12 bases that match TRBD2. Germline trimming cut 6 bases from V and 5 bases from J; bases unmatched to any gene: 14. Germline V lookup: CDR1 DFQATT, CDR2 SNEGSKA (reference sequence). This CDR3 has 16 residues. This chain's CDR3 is CSAPRPLAGGPNEQYF. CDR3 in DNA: TGCAGTGCGCCTAGGCCACTAGCGGGAGGTCCCAACGAGCAGTACTTC.

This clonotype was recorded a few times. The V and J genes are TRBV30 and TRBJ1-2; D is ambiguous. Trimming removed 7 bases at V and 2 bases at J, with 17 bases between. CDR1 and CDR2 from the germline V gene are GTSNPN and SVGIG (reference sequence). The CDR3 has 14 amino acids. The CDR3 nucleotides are TGTGCCTTGGAATTCGGGCCTTACAACTATGGCTACACCTTC. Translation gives CALEFGPYNYGYTF.

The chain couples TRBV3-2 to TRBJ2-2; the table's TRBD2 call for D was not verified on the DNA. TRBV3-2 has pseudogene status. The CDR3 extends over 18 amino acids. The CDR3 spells CASSQVVEAGGWTVELFF. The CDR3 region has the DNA TGTGCCAGCAGCCAAGTTGTAGAGGCGGGAGGATGGACCGTGGAGCTGTTTTTT.

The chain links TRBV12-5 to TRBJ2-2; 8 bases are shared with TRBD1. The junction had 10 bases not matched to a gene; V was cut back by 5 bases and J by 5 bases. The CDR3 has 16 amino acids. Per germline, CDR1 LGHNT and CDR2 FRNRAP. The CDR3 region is CASGTGQGAGTGELFF. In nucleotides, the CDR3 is TGTGCTAGTGGTACAGGCCAGGGGGCGGGGACCGGGGAGCTGTTTTTT.

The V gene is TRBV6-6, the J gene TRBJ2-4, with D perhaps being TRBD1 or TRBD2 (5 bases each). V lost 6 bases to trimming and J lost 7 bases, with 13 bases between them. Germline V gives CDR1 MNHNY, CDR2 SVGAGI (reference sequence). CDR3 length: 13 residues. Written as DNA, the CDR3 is TGTGCCAGCAGGGTACATGGGGGTAACATTCAGTACTTC. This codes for CASRVHGGNIQYF.

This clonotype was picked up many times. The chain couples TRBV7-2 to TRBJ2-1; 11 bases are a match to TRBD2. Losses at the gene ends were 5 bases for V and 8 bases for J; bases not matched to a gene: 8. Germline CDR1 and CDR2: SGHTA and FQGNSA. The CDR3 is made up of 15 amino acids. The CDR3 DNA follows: TGTGCCAGCAGCCTGCTAGCGGGAGGATGGGATGAGCAGTTCTTC. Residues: CASSLLAGGWDEQFF.

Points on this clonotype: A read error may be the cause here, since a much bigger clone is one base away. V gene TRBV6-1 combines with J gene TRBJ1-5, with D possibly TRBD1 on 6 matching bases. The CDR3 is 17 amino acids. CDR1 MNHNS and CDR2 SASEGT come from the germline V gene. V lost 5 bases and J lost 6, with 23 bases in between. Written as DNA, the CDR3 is TGTGCCAGCAGTCTAGCCCGAGGGGGGGTAGGGATTCAGCCCCAGCATTTT. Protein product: CASSLARGGVGIQPQHF.

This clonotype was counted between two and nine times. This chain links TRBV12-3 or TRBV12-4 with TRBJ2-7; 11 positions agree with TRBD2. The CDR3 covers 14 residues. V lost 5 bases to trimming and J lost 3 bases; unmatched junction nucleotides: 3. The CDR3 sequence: CASSKLAGDYEQYF. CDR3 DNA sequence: TGTGCCAGCAGTAAACTAGCGGGGGACTACGAGCAGTACTTC.

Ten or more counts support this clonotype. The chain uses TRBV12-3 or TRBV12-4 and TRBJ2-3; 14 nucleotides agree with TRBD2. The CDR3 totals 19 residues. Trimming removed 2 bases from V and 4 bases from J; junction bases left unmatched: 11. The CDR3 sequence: CASSLYLRGLAGDADTQYF. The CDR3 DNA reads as TGTGCCAGCAGTTTATATCTACGGGGACTAGCGGGAGACGCAGATACGCAGTATTTT.

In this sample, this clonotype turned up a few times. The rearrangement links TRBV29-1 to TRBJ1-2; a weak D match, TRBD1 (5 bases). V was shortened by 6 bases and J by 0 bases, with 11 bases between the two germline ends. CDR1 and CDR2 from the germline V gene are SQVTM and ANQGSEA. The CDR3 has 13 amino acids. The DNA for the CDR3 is TGCAGCGTCATACAGGATACTAACTATGGCTACACCTTC. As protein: CSVIQDTNYGYTF.

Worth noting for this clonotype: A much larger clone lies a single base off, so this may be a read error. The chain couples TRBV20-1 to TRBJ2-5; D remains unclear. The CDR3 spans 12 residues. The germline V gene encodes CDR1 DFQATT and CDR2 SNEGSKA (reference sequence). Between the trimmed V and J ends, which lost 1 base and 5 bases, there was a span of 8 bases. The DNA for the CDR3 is TGCAGTGCTAGAGGATGGATCGAGACCCAGTACTTC. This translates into CSARGWIETQYF.

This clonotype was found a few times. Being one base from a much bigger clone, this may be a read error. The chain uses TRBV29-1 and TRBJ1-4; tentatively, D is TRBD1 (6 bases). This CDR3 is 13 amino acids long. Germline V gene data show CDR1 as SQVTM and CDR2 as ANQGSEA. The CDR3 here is CSVGGQGSEKLLF. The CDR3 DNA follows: TGCAGCGTTGGCGGGCAGGGGAGTGAAAAACTGCTTTTT.

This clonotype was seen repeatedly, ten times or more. CDR3 bases: TGTGCCAGCAGCCCCGAGGGACCCCACAATGAGCAGTTCTTC. Encoded protein: CASSPEGPHNEQFF. The chain links TRBV3-1 to TRBJ2-1, with D perhaps given as TRBD1 or TRBD2 (5 bases each). This CDR3 region has 14 residues. V lost 4 bases and J lost 5, with 12 bases in between. The V gene's germline CDR1 is LGHDT and CDR2 YNNKEL (reference sequence).

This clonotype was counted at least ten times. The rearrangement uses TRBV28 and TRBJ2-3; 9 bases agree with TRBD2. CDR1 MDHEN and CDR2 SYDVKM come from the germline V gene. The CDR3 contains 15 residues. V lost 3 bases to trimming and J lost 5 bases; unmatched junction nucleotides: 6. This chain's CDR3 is CASSFGREGGDTQYF. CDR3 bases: TGTGCCAGCAGTTTTGGGCGGGAGGGAGGAGATACGCAGTATTTT.

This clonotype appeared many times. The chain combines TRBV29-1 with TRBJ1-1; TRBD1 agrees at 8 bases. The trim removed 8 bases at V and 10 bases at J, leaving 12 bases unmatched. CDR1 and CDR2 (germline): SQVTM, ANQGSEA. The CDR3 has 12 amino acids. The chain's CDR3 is CSSSRGDRGAFF. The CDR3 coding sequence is TGCAGCTCCTCTAGGGGCGACAGGGGAGCTTTCTTT. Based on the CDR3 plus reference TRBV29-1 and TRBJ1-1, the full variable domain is SAVISQKPSRDICQRGTSLTIQCQVDSQVTMMFWYRQQPGQSLTLIATANQGSEATYESGFVIDKFPISRPNLTFSTLTVSNMSPEDSSIYLCSSSRGDRGAFFGQGTRLTVV.